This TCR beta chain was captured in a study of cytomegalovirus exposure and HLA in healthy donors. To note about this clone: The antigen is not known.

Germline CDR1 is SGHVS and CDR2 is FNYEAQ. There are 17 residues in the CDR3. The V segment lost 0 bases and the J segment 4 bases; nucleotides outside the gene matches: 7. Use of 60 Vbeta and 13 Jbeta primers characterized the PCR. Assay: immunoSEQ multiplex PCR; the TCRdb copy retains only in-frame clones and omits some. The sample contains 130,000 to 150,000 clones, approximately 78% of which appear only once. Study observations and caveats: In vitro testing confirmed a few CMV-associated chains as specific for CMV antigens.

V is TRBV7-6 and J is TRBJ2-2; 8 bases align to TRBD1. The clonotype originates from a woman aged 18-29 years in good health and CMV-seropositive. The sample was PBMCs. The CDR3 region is CASSLAPGQATTGELFF. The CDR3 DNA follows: TGTGCCAGCAGCTTAGCGCCGGGACAGGCGACCACCGGGGAGCTGTTTTTT.